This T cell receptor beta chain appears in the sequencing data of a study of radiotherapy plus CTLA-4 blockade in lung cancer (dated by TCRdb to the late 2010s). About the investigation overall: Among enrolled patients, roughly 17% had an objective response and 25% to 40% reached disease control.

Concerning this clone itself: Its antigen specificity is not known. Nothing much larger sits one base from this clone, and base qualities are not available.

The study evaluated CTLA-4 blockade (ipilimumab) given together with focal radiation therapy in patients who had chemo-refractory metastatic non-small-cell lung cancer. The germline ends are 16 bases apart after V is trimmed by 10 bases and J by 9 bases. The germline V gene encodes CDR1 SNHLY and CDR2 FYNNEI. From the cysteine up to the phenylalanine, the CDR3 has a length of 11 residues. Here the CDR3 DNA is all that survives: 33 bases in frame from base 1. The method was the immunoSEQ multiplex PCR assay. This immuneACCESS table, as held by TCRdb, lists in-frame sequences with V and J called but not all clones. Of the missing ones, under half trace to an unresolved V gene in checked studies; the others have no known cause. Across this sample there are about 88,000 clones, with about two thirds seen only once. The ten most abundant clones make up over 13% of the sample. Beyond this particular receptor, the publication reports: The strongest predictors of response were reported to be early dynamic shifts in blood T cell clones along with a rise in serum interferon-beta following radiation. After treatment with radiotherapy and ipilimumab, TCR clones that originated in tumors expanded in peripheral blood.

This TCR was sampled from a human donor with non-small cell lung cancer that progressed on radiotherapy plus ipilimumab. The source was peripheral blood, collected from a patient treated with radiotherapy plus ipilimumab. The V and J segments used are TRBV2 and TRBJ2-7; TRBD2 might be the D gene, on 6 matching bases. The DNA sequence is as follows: TGTGCCACGGGGGTTGGCTTGCCGCAGTACTTC. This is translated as CATGVGLPQYF.